This T cell receptor (beta chain) was sequenced during a study of blood T cell repertoires in COVID-19. Study-wide background: Sites across the United States, Italy and Spain contributed samples from acute and convalescent COVID-19.

Only in-frame clones appear in the TCRdb table, and some are missing; sequencing was by immunoSEQ multiplex PCR. The sample records about 270,000 clones, approximately 89% being singletons. Unmatched junction bases numbered 6, after V lost 2 bases and J lost 6 bases. The germline V gene encodes CDR1 MNHNY and CDR2 SVGAGI (reference sequence). CDR3 length: 15 residues. Exposed study participants had met a COVID-19 case within 2 weeks before entry. The clonotype originates from a man in his forties or fifties who had been exposed to COVID-19. V usage is TRBV6-6 and J usage is TRBJ1-5; 8 bases are shared with TRBD1. The specimen was PBMCs or T cells enriched from blood (not recorded which). CDR3 sequence reads: CASSYVAGGRQPQHF. The CDR3, as DNA: TGTGCCAGCAGTTACGTGGCAGGGGGCCGTCAGCCCCAGCATTTT.